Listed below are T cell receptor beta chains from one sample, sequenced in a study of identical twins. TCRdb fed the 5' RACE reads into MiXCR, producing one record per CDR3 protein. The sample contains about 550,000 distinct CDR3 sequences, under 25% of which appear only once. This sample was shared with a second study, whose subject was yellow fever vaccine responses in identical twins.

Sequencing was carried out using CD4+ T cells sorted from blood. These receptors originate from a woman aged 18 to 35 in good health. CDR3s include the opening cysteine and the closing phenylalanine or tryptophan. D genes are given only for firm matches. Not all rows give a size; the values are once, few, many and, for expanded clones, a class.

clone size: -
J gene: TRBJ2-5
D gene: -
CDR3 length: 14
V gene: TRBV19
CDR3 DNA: TGTGCCAGTAGTATATCATCGTACCAAGAGACCCAGTACTTC
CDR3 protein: CASSISSYQETQYF

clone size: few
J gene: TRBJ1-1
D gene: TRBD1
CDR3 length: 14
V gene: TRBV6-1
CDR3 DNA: TGTGCCAGCAGTGAGACCGGGACAGGGATCCTAGCTTTCTTT
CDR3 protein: CASSETGTGILAFF

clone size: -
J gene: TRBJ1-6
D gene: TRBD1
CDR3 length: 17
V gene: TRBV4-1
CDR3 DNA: TGCGCCAGCAGCCCCCTGACAGGGGGAGTTGTTAATTCACCCCTCCACTTT
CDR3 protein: CASSPLTGGVVNSPLHF

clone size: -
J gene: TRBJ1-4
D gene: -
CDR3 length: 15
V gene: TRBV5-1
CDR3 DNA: TGCGCCAGCAGCCCGGGGGGGACGGCCAATGAAAAACTGTTTTTT
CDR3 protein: CASSPGGTANEKLFF

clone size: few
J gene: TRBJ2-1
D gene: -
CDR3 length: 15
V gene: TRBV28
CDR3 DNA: TGTGCCAGCAGATTGGCGGTTGGCGGCCGCAATGAGCAGTTCTTC
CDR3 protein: CASRLAVGGRNEQFF

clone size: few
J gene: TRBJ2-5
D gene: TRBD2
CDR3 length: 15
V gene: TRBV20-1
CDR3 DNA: TGCAGTGCTAGGGCTCTAGCGGGGGGGCCGGAGACCCAGTACTTC
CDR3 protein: CSARALAGGPETQYF

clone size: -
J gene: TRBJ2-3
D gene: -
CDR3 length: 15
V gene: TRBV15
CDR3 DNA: TGTGCCACCAGCAGAGATACTCCCTCGGGGGATACGCAGTATTTT
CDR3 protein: CATSRDTPSGDTQYF

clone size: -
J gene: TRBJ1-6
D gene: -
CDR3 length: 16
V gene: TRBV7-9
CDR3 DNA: TGTGCCAGCAGCTTCATGGGGAGCTCCTATAATTCACCCCTCCACTTT
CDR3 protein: CASSFMGSSYNSPLHF

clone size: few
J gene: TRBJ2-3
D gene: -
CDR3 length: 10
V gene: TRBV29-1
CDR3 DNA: TGCAGCGTTGCGGGAGATACGCAGTATTTT
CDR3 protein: CSVAGDTQYF

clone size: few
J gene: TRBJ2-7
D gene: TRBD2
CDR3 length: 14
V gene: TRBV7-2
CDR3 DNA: TGTGCCAGCAGCTCCTCACTGGCGGGAGTTGGGCAGTACTTC
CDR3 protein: CASSSSLAGVGQYF

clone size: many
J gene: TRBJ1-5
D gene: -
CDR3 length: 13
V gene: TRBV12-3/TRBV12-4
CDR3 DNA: TGTGCCAGCAGTCCAGGGGCCAATCAGCCCCAGCATTTT
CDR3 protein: CASSPGANQPQHF

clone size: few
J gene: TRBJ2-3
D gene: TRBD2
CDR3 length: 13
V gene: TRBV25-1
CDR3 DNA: TGTGCCAGCACGACTAGCGGGGGGGGGACGCAGTATTTT
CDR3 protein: CASTTSGGGTQYF

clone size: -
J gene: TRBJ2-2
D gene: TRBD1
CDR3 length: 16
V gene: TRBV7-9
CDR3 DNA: TGTGCCAGCAGCGCTCCCGGGACAGCGAACACCGGGGAGCTGTTTTTT
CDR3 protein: CASSAPGTANTGELFF

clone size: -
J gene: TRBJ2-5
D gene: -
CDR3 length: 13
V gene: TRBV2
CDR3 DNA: TGTGCCAGCAGCGCGGCCGTCCAAGAGACCCAGTACTTC
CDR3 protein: CASSAAVQETQYF

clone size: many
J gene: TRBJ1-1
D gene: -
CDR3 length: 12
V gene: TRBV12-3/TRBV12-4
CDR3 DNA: TGTGCCAGCAGTTTAGGTCCAGGTGAAGCTTTCTTT
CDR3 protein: CASSLGPGEAFF

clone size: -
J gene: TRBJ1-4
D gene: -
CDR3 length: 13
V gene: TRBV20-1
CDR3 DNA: TGCAGTGCTAGTGGAGGGGTAGATGAAAAACTGTTTTTT
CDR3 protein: CSASGGVDEKLFF

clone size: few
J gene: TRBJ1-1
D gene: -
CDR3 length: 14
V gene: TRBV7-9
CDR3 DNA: TGTGCCAGCAGCACTCCAGGACTGAACACTGAAGCTTTCTTT
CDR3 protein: CASSTPGLNTEAFF